This record concerns one TCR beta chain sequence. Source study methods: Nucleated cell counts were estimated from reference gene primer amplification. Repertoires were generated with immunoSEQ multiplex PCR, while TCRdb's copy carries only in-frame clones and drops some. V, J and clone size are those of that table, while D and trimming were read from the DNA. Among 75,000 to 100,000 clones listed, over 70% were seen once. This sample stems from a study of blood T cell repertoires in COVID-19. The overall study: From the United States, Italy and Spain came samples of acute and convalescent COVID-19. T cells, B-cell-depleted T cells, or PBMCs supplied cDNA or gDNA.

The CDR3 totals 13 residues. V was clipped by 7 bases and J by 1 base, with 10 bases between them. The clonotype was recovered from a woman over 75 with acute or convalescent COVID-19. The sequencing input was peripheral blood. V and J are TRBV12-3 or TRBV12-4 and TRBJ1-1, with D perhaps TRBD1 (5 bases). The CDR3 DNA reads TGTGCCAGCATGAGGACAAGGAACACTGAAGCTTTCTTT. It yields the protein CASMRTRNTEAFF.